This TCR beta chain came from a study of blood T cell repertoires in COVID-19. For the study at large: The analysed material was cDNA or gDNA that came from T cells, B-cell-depleted T cells, or PBMCs.

Trimming left V 0 bases short and J 4 bases short, with 13 bases between. Germline values: CDR1 MNHEY, CDR2 SMNVEV (reference sequence). This CDR3 is 16 amino acids long. This clone was recorded a few times. Per the original methods: Quantification of nucleated cells was approximated via reference gene primer amplification. Profiling relied on immunoSEQ multiplex PCR, and the TCRdb table lists in-frame clones only, not all of them. The DNA was the basis for D and trimming; V, J and clone size are from that table. The data contain about 140,000 clones, approximately 84% of them singletons. The sequence came from a woman aged 50 to 60 with acute COVID-19. The chain links TRBV27 to TRBJ1-5, with TRBD1 as a possible D gene (6 bases). Sample: PBMCs or T cells enriched from blood (not recorded which). The CDR3 loop reads CASSLSQADRNQPQHF. CDR3 DNA sequence: TGTGCCAGCAGTTTATCGCAGGCGGACAGAAATCAGCCCCAGCATTTT.